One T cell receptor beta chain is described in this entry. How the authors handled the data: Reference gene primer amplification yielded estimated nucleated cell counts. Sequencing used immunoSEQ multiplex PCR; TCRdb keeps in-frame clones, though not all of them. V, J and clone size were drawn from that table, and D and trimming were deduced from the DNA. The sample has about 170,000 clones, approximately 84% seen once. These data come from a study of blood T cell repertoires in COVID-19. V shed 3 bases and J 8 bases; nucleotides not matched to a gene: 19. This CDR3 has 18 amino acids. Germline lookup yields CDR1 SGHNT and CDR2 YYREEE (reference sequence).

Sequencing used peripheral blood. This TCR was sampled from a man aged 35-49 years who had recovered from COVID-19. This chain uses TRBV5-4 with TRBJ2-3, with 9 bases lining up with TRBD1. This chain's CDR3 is CASSWDIGNGQGSTTQYF. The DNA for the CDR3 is TGTGCCAGCAGCTGGGACATAGGGAACGGACAGGGGAGCACTACGCAGTATTTT.